Reported below is one TCR beta chain. The specificity of this receptor is unknown. No qualities accompany the bases; no much larger clone lies one base away. The donors were healthy, HIV-negative adults who had no recently reported acute infections or vaccinations. Every donor was a Caucasian adult living in Nashville, Tennessee, USA. CD4+ T cells were enriched by magnetic negative selection, after which naive cells were positively selected on CD45RA and the negative fraction was taken as the memory subset. Blood was collected by leukapheresis, and PBMCs were isolated by Ficoll-Histopaque density gradient centrifugation and then cryopreserved in liquid nitrogen vapor phase. Purity and quantity of every magnetically sorted T cell population were checked by analytical flow cytometry. From each sorted fraction, genomic DNA was isolated and quantified by UV absorbance on a Nanodrop 2000c. At the junction V is shortened by 2 bases and J by 7 bases; bases outside the gene matches: 9. CDR1 is given as SGHAT and CDR2 as FQNNGV, both from the germline V gene. Including the terminal cysteine and phenylalanine, the CDR3 comprises 15 residues. Only the CDR3 part of the read is kept: 45 bases, read in frame from the first base.

This specimen belongs to a study of shared clonotypes between healthy human individuals (dated by TCRdb to between 2020 and 2021). Regarding the research as a whole: A couple of women and a few men aged 18 to 49 years were included in the cohort. For each donor, CD4 naive and CD4 memory were each run on three plates, CD8 naive on two plates, and CD8 memory on one plate. To estimate repertoire size and how much clonotype sharing occurs between individuals, the study deeply sequenced the blood TCR repertoires of roughly 5 healthy adults. To increase sequencing depth and limit assay-specific biases, different laboratories used diverse techniques to prepare libraries and sequence TCR repertoires. Each donor's leukapheresis produced roughly between roughly 0.85 and 9.5 billion PBMCs.

Results the study describes overall, beyond this receptor: Compared with non-shared clonotypes, the clonotypes found in all four sorted-subset donors had higher generation probabilities. Incomplete sequencing was indicated by rarefaction of sorted-subset datasets, despite the large sequencing depth. Based on pairwise subsampling, the degree of clonotype sharing among donors was expected to be affected by sequencing depth. Sharing across a few donors was observed for around 5% of naive CD4, 3% to 4% of naive CD8, about 2.3% of memory CD4, and 0.4% of memory CD8 clonotypes. Naive subsets generally had larger estimated clonotype richness than memory subsets did. Sampling was restricted to blood, and TCR repertoires in tissues likely differ from the TCR repertoires found in blood. Because the study included a small number of donors, the genetic and exposure-history diversity represented was limited.

Using the deep immunoSEQ assay, multiplex PCR amplified TCR CDR3 regions from genomic DNA. Extracted genomic DNA from each cell subset was distributed evenly across all wells of several immunoSEQ 96-well plates, and each plate was treated as a replicate. Each replicate PCR for sorted subsets received roughly 200 ng genomic DNA, equal to roughly 29,000 T cell genomes. The purified libraries were quantified using a Qubit 3.0 fluorometer, sized with a Bioanalyzer 2100, and then quantified again using the KAPA Library Quantification kit. A separate single-read 150-cycle Illumina NextSeq 550 flow cell was used to sequence each immunoSEQ 96-well plate. The authors' analysis ran thus. The immunoSEQ output contained only junctional sequences without quality scores, so filtering could not match that applied to full-length reads. Sequences were annotated with PyIR, a Python wrapper for IgBLAST v1.9, using IMGT germline references to assign V/J genes and CDR3. Reads were filtered out if the reads had weak V/J assignments (E-value above 1e-6), no CDR3, stop codons, out-of-frame junctions, or ambiguous translated residues. A V3J clonotype was defined by an identical inferred V gene, J gene, and CDR3 amino acid sequence. Percentage overlap between repertoires was calculated by dividing the number of shared unique clonotypes by the size of the smaller repertoire. Richness of each repertoire was evaluated using RTK rarefaction, the Chao1 estimator, and Recon v2.1 estimates of unobserved clonotypes. OLGA was used to compute generation probabilities for all TCRbeta clonotypes that the gDNA method yielded from a few donors. The table comes from immuneACCESS by way of TCRdb, which keeps in-frame sequences with V and J called. Part of the clones is missing from these tables; in studies checked, under half for an unresolved V gene and the rest for unknown reasons. V and J calls and clone size are copied from that table; D and trimming were computed from the DNA. In this sample the table shows approximately 1,000,000 clones, roughly 80% of which occur a single time. The ten largest clones capture almost 0.9% of the sample.

Material for sequencing was memory CD4+ T cells from PBMCs. Sample cell subset or site, as interpreted from the label and publication: CD45RA-negative fraction. This sequence originates from a man in his late teens or twenties in good health. Some clones in this sample may be carry-over from other donors' samples. The chain uses TRBV11-2 and TRBJ2-7; the junction holds 9 bases that match TRBD2. CDR3 region: CASSLSRREGREQYF. The base sequence is TGTGCCAGCAGCTTATCTCGGCGGGAGGGCCGTGAGCAGTACTTC.